Shown below are 12 T cell receptor beta chains from a single sample sequenced in a study of T cells in localized non-small cell lung cancer. The data were produced by immunoSEQ multiplex PCR, yet TCRdb's version contains in-frame clones alone and is incomplete. Of approximately 61,000 clones in the sample, 80% to 90% were seen once. This specimen consisted of peripheral blood, obtained before any cancer treatment. The receptor source for this set is a woman aged 35-70 years with stage I lung adenocarcinoma.

This clone was seen only once. The chain has TRBV19 and TRBJ1-2; D is perhaps TRBD1 (5 bases). CDR1 is LNHDA and CDR2 is SQIVND in the germline V gene (reference sequence). This CDR3 has 14 residues. V lost 3 bases and J lost 7, with 15 bases in between. The CDR3, as DNA: TGTGCCAGTAGTATCCCCGGGACTGGTGCTGGCTACACCTTC. Protein: CASSIPGTGAGYTF. Full variable domain (rest looked up from reference TRBV19 and TRBJ1-2): DGGITQSPKYLFRKEGQNVTLSCEQNLNHDAMYWYRQDPGQGLRLIYYSQIVNDFQKGDIAEGYSVSREKKESFPLTVTSAQKNPTAFYLCASSIPGTGAGYTFGSGTRLTVV.

The chain uses TRBV28 and TRBJ1-5; D is possibly TRBD1 (5 bases). CDR1 and CDR2 (germline): MDHEN, SYDVKM. This CDR3 contains 14 residues. Trimming left V 8 bases short and J 6 bases short, with 17 bases between. CDR3 region: CASGGGVVSQPQHF. In nucleotides, the CDR3 is TGTGCCAGCGGGGGGGGTGTTGTGAGTCAGCCCCAGCATTTT.

This chain links TRBV6-5 with TRBJ1-1; D possibly corresponds to TRBD1 (6 bases). This CDR3 comprises 15 residues. Germline V gives CDR1 MNHEY, CDR2 SVGAGI. V was shortened by 5 bases and J by 6 bases, with 19 bases between the two germline ends. The CDR3 DNA is TGTGCCAGCAGTACCCGAAGGGGGGGCGCCGCTGAAGCTTTCTTT. Its translation: CASSTRRGGAAEAFF.

The V and J genes are TRBV5-1 and TRBJ2-7, with 7 bases that match TRBD1. With V trimmed by 4 bases and J by 0 bases, 7 bases remained unmatched. Germline CDR1 reads SGHRS; CDR2 reads YFSETQ. The CDR3 is made up of 15 amino acids. CDR3: CASSPGTVTSYEQYF. In DNA, the CDR3 is TGCGCCAGCAGCCCCGGGACAGTCACCTCCTACGAGCAGTACTTC.

The V gene is TRBV11-2, the J gene TRBJ2-2; D possibly corresponds to TRBD1 (6 bases). Trimming took 2 bases from V and 7 from J, leaving 14 bases between them. The CDR3 length is 15 residues. Germline-derived CDR1 and CDR2 are SGHAT and FQNNGV. The CDR3 DNA reads as TGTGCCAGCAGCTTATCGGACAGTGGGATCGGGGAGCTGTTTTTT. Protein sequence: CASSLSDSGIGELFF.

The rearrangement links TRBV11-2 to TRBJ2-7; 11 nucleotides agree with TRBD2. V gave up 2 bases and J gave up 5 bases; unmatched junction bases: 8. CDR3 size: 16 residues. The germline gives CDR1 SGHAT, CDR2 FQNNGV. CDR3 DNA sequence: TGTGCCAGCAGCTTATTCTCTAGCGGGGGGTACGACGAGCAGTACTTC. This sequence encodes CASSLFSSGGYDEQYF.

The chain combines TRBV9 with TRBJ2-7, with D tentatively TRBD1 or TRBD2 (6 bases each). The CDR3 is 14 residues long. V shed 3 bases and J shed 0 bases, with 10 bases lying between them. The germline gives CDR1 SGDLS, CDR2 YYNGEE. CDR3: CASSEGGLSYEQYF. DNA for the CDR3: TGTGCCAGCAGCGAGGGGGGACTCTCCTACGAGCAGTACTTC.

This chain connects TRBV7-6 to TRBJ2-3; 11 nucleotides match TRBD2. The germline CDR1 and CDR2 sequences are SGHVS and FNYEAQ. V shed 2 bases, J shed 2 bases, and the junction held 3 bases outside the gene matches. The CDR3 extends over 16 amino acids. The CDR3 loop reads CASSLFSGGVTDTQYF. The CDR3 DNA follows: TGTGCCAGCAGCTTATTTAGCGGGGGGGTCACAGATACGCAGTATTTT.

The chain links TRBV2 to TRBJ1-1, with 11 bases fitting TRBD1. Trimming cost V 3 bases and J 2 bases; bases outside gene matches: 14. Germline V gene data show CDR1 as SNHLY and CDR2 as FYNNEI. This CDR3 spans 19 amino acids. The CDR3 nucleotides are TGTGCCAGCAGTGATGGGACAGGGGGAGGTTTCGGGGCCAACACTGAAGCTTTCTTT. This sequence encodes CASSDGTGGGFGANTEAFF.

A single count supports this clone. The chain is built from TRBV5-1 and TRBJ1-1, with TRBD1 as a possible D gene (5 bases). The CDR3 has 14 residues. The V and J ends lost 7 bases and 0 bases respectively, with 13 bases between them. Germline CDR1 SGHRS, CDR2 YFSETQ. The CDR3 nucleotides are TGCGCCAGCTCCAGGGACGGCATGAACACTGAAGCTTTCTTT. Its protein is CASSRDGMNTEAFF.

This clone was seen only once. The rearrangement joins TRBV7-8 to TRBJ2-2; the match to TRBD1 covers 10 bases. J was trimmed by 5 bases and V by 5 bases; bases with no gene match: 8. CDR1 SGHVS and CDR2 FQNEAQ come from the germline V gene. This CDR3 spans 16 amino acids. CDR3: CASSLDRGIRTGELFF. In DNA form, the CDR3 reads TGTGCCAGCAGCCTGGACAGGGGGATTCGGACCGGGGAGCTGTTTTTT.

The gene calls are TRBV5-3 and TRBJ2-4, with D tentatively TRBD2 (6 bases). TRBV5-3 is an open reading frame, and its role is uncertain. V was clipped by 4 bases and J by 0 bases, with 11 bases between them. This CDR3 contains 15 residues. The CDR3 DNA is TGTGCCAGAAGCCTTTCTAGCGTAGCCAAAAACATTCAGTACTTC. This codes for CARSLSSVAKNIQYF.